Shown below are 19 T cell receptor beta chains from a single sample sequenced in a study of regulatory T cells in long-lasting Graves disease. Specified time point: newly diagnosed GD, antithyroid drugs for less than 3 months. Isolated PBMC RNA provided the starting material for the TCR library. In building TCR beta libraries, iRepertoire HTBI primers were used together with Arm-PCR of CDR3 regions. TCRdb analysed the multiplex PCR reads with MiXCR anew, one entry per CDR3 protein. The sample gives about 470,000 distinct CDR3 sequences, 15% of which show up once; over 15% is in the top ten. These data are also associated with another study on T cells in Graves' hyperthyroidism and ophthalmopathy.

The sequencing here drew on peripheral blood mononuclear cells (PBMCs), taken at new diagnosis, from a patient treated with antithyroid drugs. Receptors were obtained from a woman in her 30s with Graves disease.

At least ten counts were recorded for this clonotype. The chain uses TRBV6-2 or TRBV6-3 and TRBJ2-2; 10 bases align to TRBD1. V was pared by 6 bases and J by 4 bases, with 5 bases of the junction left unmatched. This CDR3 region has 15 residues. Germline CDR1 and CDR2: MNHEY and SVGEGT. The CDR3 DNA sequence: TGTGCCAGCAGGACAGGGGGCTCTGGCACCGGGGAGCTGTTTTTT. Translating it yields CASRTGGSGTGELFF.

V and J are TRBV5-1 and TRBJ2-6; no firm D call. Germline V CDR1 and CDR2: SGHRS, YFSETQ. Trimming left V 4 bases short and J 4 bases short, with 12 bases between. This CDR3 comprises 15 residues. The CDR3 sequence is CASSPSEVGANVLTF. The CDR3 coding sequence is TGCGCCAGCAGCCCTAGTGAGGTCGGGGCCAACGTCCTGACTTTC. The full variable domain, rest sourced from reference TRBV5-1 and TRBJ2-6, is KAGVTQTPRYLIKTRGQQVTLSCSPISGHRSVSWYQQTPGQGLQFLFEYFSETQRNKGNFPGRFSGRQFSNSRSEMNVSTLELGDSALYLCASSPSEVGANVLTFGAGSRLTVL.

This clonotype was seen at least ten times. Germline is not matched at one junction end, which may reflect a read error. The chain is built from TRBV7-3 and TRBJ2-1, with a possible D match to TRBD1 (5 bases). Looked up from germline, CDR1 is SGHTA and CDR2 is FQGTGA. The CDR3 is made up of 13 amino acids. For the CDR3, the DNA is TGTGCCAGCAGCTCAGGGATCTACGATGAGCAGTTCTTC. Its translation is CASSSGIYDEQFF.

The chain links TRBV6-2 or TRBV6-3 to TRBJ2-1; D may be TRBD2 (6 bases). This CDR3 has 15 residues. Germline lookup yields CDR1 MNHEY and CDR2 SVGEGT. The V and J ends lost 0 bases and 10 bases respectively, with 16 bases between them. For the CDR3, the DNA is TGTGCCAGCAGTTACTCTCGGGAGACCTCCTACGAGCAGTTCTTC. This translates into CASSYSRETSYEQFF.

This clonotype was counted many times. CDR3 amino acids: CSARTSGRNIQYF. DNA for the CDR3: TGCAGTGCCAGAACTAGCGGGCGAAACATTCAGTACTTC. The V gene is TRBV20-1, the J gene TRBJ2-4; 9 bases align to TRBD2. CDR3 length: 13 amino acids. V was pared by 6 bases and J by 6 bases, with 6 bases of the junction left unmatched. Germline values: CDR1 DFQATT, CDR2 SNEGSKA (reference sequence).

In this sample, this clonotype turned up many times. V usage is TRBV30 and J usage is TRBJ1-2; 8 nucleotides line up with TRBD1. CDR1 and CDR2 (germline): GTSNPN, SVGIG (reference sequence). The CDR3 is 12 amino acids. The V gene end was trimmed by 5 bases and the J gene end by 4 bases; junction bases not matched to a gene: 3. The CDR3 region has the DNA TGTGCCTGGGGACAGGGAACCTATGGCTACACCTTC. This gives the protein CAWGQGTYGYTF.

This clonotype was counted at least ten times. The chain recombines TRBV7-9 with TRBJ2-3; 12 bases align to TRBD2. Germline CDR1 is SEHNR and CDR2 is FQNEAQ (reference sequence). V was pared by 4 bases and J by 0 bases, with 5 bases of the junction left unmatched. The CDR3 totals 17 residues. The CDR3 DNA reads TGTGCCAGCAGCTCCTGGGGGACTAGCGGGAGCACAGATACGCAGTATTTT. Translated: CASSSWGTSGSTDTQYF.

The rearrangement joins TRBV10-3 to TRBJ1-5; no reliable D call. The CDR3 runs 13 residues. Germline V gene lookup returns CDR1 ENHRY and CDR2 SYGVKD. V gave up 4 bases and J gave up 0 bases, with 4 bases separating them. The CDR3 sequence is CAISVNSNQPQHF. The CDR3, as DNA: TGTGCCATCAGTGTGAATAGCAATCAGCCCCAGCATTTT.

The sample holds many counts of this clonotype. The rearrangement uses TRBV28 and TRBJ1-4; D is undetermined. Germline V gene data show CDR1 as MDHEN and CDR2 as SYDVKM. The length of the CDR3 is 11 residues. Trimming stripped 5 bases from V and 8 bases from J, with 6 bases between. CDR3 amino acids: CASSIREKLFF. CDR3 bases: TGTGCCAGCAGTATCAGGGAAAAACTGTTTTTT.

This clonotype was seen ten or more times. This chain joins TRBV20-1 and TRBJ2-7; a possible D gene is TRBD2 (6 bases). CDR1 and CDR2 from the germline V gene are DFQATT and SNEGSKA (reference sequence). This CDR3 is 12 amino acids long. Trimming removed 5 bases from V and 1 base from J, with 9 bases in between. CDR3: CSAGGNSYEQYF. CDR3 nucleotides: TGCAGTGCTGGAGGGAATTCCTACGAGCAGTACTTC.

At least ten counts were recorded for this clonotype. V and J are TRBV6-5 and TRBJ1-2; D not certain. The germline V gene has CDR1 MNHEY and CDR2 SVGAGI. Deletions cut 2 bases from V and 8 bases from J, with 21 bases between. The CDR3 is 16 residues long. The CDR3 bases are TGTGCCAGCAGTTACCTGGCGGGCCGGAGCGTACGCGGCTACACCTTC. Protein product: CASSYLAGRSVRGYTF.

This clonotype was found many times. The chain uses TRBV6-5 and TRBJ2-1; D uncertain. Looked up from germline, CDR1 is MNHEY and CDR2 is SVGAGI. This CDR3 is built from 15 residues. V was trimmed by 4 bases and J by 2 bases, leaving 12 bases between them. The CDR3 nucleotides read TGTGCCAGCAGTTTATCGGCTATGGCCTACAATGAGCAGTTCTTC. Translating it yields CASSLSAMAYNEQFF.

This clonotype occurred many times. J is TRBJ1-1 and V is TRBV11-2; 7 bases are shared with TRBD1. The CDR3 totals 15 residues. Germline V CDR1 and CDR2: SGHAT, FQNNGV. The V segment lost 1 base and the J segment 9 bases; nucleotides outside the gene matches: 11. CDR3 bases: TGTGCCAGCAGCTTAGTCGCATTAGGGACAGATAAAGCTTTCTTT. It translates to CASSLVALGTDKAFF.

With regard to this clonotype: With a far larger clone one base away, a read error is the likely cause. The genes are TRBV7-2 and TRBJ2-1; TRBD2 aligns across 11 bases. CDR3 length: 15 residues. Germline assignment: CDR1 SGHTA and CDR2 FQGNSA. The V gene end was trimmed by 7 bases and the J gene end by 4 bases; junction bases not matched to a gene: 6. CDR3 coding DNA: TGTGCCAGCATCATAGCGGGAGGGGTATACAATGAGCAGTTCTTC. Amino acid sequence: CASIIAGGVYNEQFF.

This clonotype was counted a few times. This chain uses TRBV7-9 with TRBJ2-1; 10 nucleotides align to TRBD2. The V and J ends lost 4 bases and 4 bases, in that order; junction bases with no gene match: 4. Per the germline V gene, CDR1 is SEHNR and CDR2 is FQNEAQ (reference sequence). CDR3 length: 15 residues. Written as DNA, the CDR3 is TGTGCCAGCAGCTCTAGCGGGAGAGTGTACAATGAGCAGTTCTTC. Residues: CASSSSGRVYNEQFF.

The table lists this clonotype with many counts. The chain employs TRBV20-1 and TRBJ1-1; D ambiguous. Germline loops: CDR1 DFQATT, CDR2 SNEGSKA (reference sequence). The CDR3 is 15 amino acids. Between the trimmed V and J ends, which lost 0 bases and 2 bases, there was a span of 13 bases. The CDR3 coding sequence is TGCAGTGCTAGAGATTTTGACACACCCAACACTGAAGCTTTCTTT. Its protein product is CSARDFDTPNTEAFF.

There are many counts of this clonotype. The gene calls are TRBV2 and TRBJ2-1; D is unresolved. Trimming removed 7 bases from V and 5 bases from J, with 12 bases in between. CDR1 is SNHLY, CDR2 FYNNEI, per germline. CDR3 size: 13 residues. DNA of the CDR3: TGTGCCAGCATCTCGGAGTTCCACAATGAGCAGTTCTTC. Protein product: CASISEFHNEQFF.

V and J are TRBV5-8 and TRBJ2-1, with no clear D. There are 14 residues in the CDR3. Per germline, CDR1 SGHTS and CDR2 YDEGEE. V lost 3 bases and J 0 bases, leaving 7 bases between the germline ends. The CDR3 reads CASSSGFSYNEQFF. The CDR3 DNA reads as TGTGCCAGCAGCTCCGGGTTCTCCTACAATGAGCAGTTCTTC.

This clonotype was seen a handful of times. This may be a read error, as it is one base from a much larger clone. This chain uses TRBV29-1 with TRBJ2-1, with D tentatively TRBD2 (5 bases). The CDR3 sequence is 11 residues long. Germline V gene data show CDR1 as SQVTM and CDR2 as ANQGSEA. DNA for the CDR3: TGCGGCGTTGGGAGCATCTATGAGCAGTTCTTC. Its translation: CGVGSIYEQFF.